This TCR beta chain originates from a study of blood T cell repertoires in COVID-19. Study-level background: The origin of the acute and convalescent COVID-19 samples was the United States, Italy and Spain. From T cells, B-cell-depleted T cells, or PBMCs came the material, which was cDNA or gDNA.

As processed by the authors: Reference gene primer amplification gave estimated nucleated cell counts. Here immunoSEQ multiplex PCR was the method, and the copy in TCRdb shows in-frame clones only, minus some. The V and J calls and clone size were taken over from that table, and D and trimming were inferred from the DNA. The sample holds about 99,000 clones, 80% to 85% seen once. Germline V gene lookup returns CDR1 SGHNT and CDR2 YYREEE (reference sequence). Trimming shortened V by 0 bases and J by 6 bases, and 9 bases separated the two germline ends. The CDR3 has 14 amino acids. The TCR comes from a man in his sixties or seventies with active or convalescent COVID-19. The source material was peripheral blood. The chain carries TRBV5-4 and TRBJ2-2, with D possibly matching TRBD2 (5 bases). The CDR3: CASSLVGSAGELFF. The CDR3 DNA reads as TGTGCCAGCAGCTTGGTCGGTAGCGCCGGGGAGCTGTTTTTT. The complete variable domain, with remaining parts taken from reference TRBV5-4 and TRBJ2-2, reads ETGVTQSPTHLIKTRGQQVTLRCSSQSGHNTVSWYQQALGQGPQFIFQYYREEENGRGNFPPRFSGLQFPNYSSELNVNALELDDSALYLCASSLVGSAGELFFGEGSRLTVL.